The entry below gives a single TCR beta chain sequence along with its context. Its target is not known. Specified time point: patch test 1, 2 weeks after DPC sensitization. Documented treatment: therapeutic diphenylcyclopropenone sensitization with weekly scalp DPC. Library preparation tagged each individual cDNA molecule with a unique molecular identifier. TCRdb re-derived calls from the RACE reads in MiXCR, one entry per CDR3 protein. Of around 99,000 distinct CDR3 sequences listed, over 10% are singletons. There are 14 residues in the CDR3. Germline assignment: CDR1 GTSNPN and CDR2 SVGIG (reference sequence). Trimming removed 4 bases from V and 4 bases from J, with 17 bases in between. The data stem from a study of human T cells and chemical hapten exposure. The overall study: Subjects had 2% DPC placed on about 2 cm by about 2 cm of upper inner arm skin for sensitization.

General study results and limits: Having alopecia, the donors may differ immunologically from healthy people. Expanded TCRs clustered into significantly more large CDR3 similarity groups than controls, the analysis revealed.

V usage is TRBV30 and J usage is TRBJ2-7, with D tentatively TRBD2 (7 bases). The sample in question was whole blood, obtained in connection with sensitization to the hapten diphenylcyclopropenone (DPC). This TCR derives from a woman in her thirties or forties with alopecia areata. Some clones in this sample may be carry-over from other donors' samples. The CDR3 DNA reads TGTGCCTGGAAGATACGGGGGGCTCCTTACGAGCAGTACTTC. Protein: CAWKIRGAPYEQYF.